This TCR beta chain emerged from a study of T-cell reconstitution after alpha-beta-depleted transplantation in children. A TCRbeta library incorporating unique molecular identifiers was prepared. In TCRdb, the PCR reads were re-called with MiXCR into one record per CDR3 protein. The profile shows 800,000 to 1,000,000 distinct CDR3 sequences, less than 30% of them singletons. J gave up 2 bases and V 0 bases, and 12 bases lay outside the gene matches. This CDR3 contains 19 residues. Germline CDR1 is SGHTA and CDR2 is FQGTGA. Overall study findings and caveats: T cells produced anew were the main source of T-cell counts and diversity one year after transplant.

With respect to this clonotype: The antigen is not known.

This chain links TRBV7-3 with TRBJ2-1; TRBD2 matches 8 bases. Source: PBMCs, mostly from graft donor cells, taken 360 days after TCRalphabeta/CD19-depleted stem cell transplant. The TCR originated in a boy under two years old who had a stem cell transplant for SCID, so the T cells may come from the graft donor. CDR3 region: CASSLTRASGGHAYNEQFF. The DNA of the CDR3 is TGTGCCAGCAGCTTAACGAGGGCCAGCGGGGGCCACGCCTACAATGAGCAGTTCTTC.